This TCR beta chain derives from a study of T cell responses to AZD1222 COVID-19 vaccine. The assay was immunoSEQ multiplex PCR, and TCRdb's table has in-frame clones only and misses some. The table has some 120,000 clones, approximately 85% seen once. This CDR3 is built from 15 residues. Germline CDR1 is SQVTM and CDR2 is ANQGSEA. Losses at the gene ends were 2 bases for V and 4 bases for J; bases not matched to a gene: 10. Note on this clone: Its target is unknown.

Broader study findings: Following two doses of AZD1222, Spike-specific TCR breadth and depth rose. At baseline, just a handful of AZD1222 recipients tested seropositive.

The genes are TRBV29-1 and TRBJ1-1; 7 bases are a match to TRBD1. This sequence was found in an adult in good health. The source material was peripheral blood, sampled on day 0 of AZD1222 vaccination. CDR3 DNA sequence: TGCAGCGTTGAACTGGGACAGCTAGGGAGCACTGAAGCTTTCTTT. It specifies CSVELGQLGSTEAFF.